The T cell receptor (beta chain) described here comes from a study of CD8+ T cells in alopecia areata. Overall study: Treated patients were given 5 to 10 mg oral tofacitinib twice daily. The SALT score measured affected scalp surface percentage in treated patients.

In regard to this clone: The antigen is undetermined.

Documented treatment: oral pan-JAK inhibitor, 5-10 mg twice daily. Study results and limitations: Persistence in scalp and blood during tofacitinib was observed for many expanded lesional clones.

Extraction of RNA preceded its reverse transcription into cDNA, which served as the sequencing template. Only in-frame clones appear in the TCRdb table, and some are missing; sequencing was by immunoSEQ multiplex PCR. The data show 150,000 to 200,000 clones, around three fifths seen once. The source is a human donor with alopecia areata. Sequenced material: CD4+ T cells sorted from blood, taken around week 49, from a patient treated with tofacitinib.

CDR3 amino acids: CASSVEGSVQPQHF. CDR3 sequence (DNA): TGTGCCAGCAGCGTGGAGGGCTCGGTGCAGCCCCAGCATTTT. The rearrangement joins TRBV9 to TRBJ1-5; D is unresolved. This CDR3 has 14 amino acids. With 2 bases removed from V and 7 bases from J, the gap between germline ends came to 13 bases. Germline CDR1 reads SGDLS; CDR2 reads YYNGEE.